This TCR beta chain was sequenced for a study of blood T cell repertoires in COVID-19. A single count supports this clone. Germline V gene lookup returns CDR1 SGDLS and CDR2 YYNGEE. CDR3 length: 16 amino acids. V lost 0 bases and J 0 bases, leaving 12 bases between the germline ends. Per the authors' pipeline: Amplification with reference gene primers provided the estimates of nucleated cell counts. The assay was immunoSEQ multiplex PCR, and TCRdb's table has in-frame clones only and misses some. V, J and clone size derive from that table, while D and trimming were established from the DNA sequence. This sample has approximately 29,000 clones, with roughly 87% found just once.

The clonotype originates from a woman aged 60-75 years with active COVID-19. The chain is built from TRBV9 and TRBJ1-1; D gene uncertain. The sequenced sample consisted of peripheral blood. As DNA, the CDR3 is TGTGCCAGCAGCGTAGATGGCGGGAGTATGAACACTGAAGCTTTCTTT. It codes for CASSVDGGSMNTEAFF.